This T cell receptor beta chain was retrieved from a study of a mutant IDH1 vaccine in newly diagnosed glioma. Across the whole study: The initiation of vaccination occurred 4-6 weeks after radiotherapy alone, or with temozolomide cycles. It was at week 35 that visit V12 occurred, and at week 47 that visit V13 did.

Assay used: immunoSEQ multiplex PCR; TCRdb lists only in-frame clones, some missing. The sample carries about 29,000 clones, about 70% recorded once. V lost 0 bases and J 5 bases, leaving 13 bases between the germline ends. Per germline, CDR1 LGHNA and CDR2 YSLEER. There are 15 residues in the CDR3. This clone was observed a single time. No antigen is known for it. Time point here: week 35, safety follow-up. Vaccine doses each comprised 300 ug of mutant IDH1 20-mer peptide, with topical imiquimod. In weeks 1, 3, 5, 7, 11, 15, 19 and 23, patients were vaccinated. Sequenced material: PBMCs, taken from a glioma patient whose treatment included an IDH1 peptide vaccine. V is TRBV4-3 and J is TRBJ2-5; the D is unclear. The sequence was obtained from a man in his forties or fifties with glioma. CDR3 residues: CASSQDYPFRETQYF. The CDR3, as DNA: TGCGCCAGCAGCCAAGATTATCCTTTTAGGGAGACCCAGTACTTC.